This is a list of T cell receptor beta chains from one sample in a study of blood T cell repertoires in COVID-19. Data came from immunoSEQ multiplex PCR; TCRdb stores just in-frame clones and leaves some out. The table lists some 170,000 clones, over 75% of them singletons. Sequenced material: peripheral blood. The receptors were sampled from a man in his sixties with active or convalescent COVID-19. Each CDR3 is given with its conserved first and last residue.

j_call	v_call	cdr3_aa
TRBJ1-5	TRBV2	CASRADRGVFQPQHF
TRBJ2-7	TRBV18	CASSPSGQAYEQYF
TRBJ1-1	TRBV12-3/TRBV12-4	CASSLVQATEAFF
TRBJ1-1	TRBV11-2	CASSPYSGFGTEAFF
TRBJ1-1	TRBV25-1	CASSPLTPNTEAFF
TRBJ2-7	TRBV29-1	CSVGGTAYEQYF
TRBJ2-1	TRBV18	CASSPGLADNEQFF
TRBJ2-1	TRBV27	CASSLLARSSYNEQFF
TRBJ2-7	TRBV7-2	CASSFQTGDFYEQYF
TRBJ2-1	TRBV5-5	CASSWVQGAYNEQFF
TRBJ2-3	TRBV7-9	CASSLGVDTQYF
TRBJ1-2	TRBV12-3/TRBV12-4	CASSPWGGDGYTF
TRBJ2-3	TRBV12-3/TRBV12-4	CASRSTGADTQYF
TRBJ1-3	TRBV28	CASRPGGDLLSKYF